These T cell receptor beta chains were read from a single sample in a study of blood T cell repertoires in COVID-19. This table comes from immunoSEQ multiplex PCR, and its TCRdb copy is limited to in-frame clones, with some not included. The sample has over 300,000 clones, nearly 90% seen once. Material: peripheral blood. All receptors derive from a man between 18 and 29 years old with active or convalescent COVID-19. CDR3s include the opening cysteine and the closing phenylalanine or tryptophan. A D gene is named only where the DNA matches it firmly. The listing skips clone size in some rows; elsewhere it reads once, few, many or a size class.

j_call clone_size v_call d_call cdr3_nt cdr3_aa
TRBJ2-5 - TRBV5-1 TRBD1 TGCGCCAGCAGCTTGGATACAGGGGCCAACATTCAGCAAGAGACCCAGTACTTC CASSLDTGANIQQETQYF
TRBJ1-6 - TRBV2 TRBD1 TGTGCCAGCAGTGACAGGCCAGGGGGCGCGTATTTAGTTACCTATAATTCACCCCTCCACTTT CASSDRPGGAYLVTYNSPLHF
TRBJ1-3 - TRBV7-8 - TGTGCCAGCAGCTTCAGGGGCGGCTCTGGAAACACCATATATTTT CASSFRGGSGNTIYF
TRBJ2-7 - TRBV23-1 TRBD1 TGCGCCAGCAGTTTCCCGGGACAGAGCTCCTACGAGCAGTACTTC CASSFPGQSSYEQYF
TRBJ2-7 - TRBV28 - TGTGCCAGCACTATAGAGGGAAGCTCCTACGAGCAGTACTTC CASTIEGSSYEQYF
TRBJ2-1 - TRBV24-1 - TGTGCCACTAGCGGTAAAGCCTACAATGAGCAGTTCTTC CATSGKAYNEQFF
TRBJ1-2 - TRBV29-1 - TGCAGCGTTGAAGGGGCGGGGGCCTATGGCTACACCTTC CSVEGAGAYGYTF
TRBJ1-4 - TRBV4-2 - TGTGCCAGCAGCCAAGCGCAACTTTATGAAAAACTGTTTTTT CASSQAQLYEKLFF
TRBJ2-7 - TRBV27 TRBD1 TGTGCCAGCAGTTTAGGGGGACAGACCTACGAGCAGTACTTC CASSLGGQTYEQYF
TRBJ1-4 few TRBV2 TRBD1 TGTGCCAGCAGTCGTGAACAGGGGAACTTTAATGAAAAACTGTTTTTT CASSREQGNFNEKLFF
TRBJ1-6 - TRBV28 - TGTGCCAGCAGGCGAGGGAGCTCCTATAATTCACCCCTCCACTTT CASRRGSSYNSPLHF
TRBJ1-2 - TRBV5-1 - TGCGCCAGCAGCATCGACAGTAACTATGGCTACACCTTC CASSIDSNYGYTF
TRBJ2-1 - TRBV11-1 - TGTGCCAGCAGCTTAGAGCGGCGGAGCTCCTACAATGAGCAGTTCTTC CASSLERRSSYNEQFF
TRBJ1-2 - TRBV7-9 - TGTGCCAGCAGCTCCCGCACCGAGAGCTACACCTTC CASSSRTESYTF
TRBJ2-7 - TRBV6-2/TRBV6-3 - TGTGCCAGCAGTTACCGTACAGGGTCCGAGCAGTACTTC CASSYRTGSEQYF
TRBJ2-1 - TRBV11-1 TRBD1 TGTGCCAGCAGCGGGACAGGGGTCTTCTTC CASSGTGVFF
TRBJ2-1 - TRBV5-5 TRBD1 TGTGCCAGCAGCTTTGCGGGACAGGGTTCCTACAATGAGCAGTTCTTC CASSFAGQGSYNEQFF